The clone carrying this T cell receptor (beta chain) was observed at least ten times. No antigen is known for it. The length of the CDR3 is 15 residues. CDR1 is LGHDT and CDR2 is YNNKEL in the germline V gene (reference sequence). Between the trimmed V and J ends, which lost 3 bases and 3 bases, there was a span of 11 bases. The data belong to a study of response to subunit inactivated influenza vaccine. TCRdb itself ran the RT-PCR reads through MiXCR, one entry per CDR3 protein. The sample has roughly 700,000 distinct CDR3 sequences; over 11% are singletons. Study-level findings and limits: Authors suggested each seasonal flu vaccination may recruit only limited numbers of new T cells.

The rearrangement links TRBV3-1 to TRBJ2-2, with a tentative D call TRBD2 (6 bases). The TCR was taken from a man in his fifties or sixties who received an inactivated influenza vaccine. Sequencing used PBMCs from blood, obtained 14 days before vaccination. In DNA, the CDR3 is TGTGCCAGCAGCCACCGGGGGTTAGACACCGGGGAGCTGTTTTTT. This encodes CASSHRGLDTGELFF.